This note documents a single T cell receptor beta chain sequence. This sample is part of a study of T cell changes during pregnancy in multiple sclerosis. Only in-frame clones appear in the TCRdb table, and some are missing; sequencing was by immunoSEQ multiplex PCR. Seen here are 45,000 to 65,000 clones, around 93% observed once, and the top ten hold about 3.8%. After removal of 4 bases from V and 4 bases from J, the junction contained 12 bases not matched to a gene. CDR1 LGHNA and CDR2 YSLEER come from the germline V gene. CDR3 length: 17 residues. The V call is TRBV4-3, the J call TRBJ2-3; 9 bases are shared with TRBD2. This sequence was found in a female donor in good health, enrolled as a control in a pregnancy study. The sequenced sample was peripheral blood, obtained after pregnancy. This chain's CDR3 is CASSLSDAGGPSDTQYF. The CDR3 region has the DNA TGCGCCAGCAGCCTCTCTGACGCGGGAGGGCCCTCAGATACGCAGTATTTT.